This TCR beta chain originates from a study of T cell changes during pregnancy in multiple sclerosis. CDR1 and CDR2 from the germline V gene are MNHEY and SMNVEV (reference sequence). The CDR3 has 13 residues. V gave up 7 bases and J gave up 5 bases, with 15 bases separating them. Method: immunoSEQ multiplex PCR; TCRdb's copy keeps in-frame clones and lacks some. Counted here are some 31,000 clones, approximately 90% occurring once; the ten biggest clones make up 5% to 6%. This clone was seen a few times. This clonotype was sampled from a female donor with multiple sclerosis, enrolled in a pregnancy study. The V call is TRBV27, the J call TRBJ2-7; a possible D gene is TRBD1 (6 bases). The sequenced sample was CD8+ T cells from peripheral blood mononuclear cells, obtained before pregnancy. CDR3 in amino acids: CASTFTGSDEQYF. The CDR3, as DNA: TGTGCCAGCACGTTTACAGGGTCGGACGAGCAGTACTTC.